The T cell receptor beta chain under discussion was sequenced for a study of cytomegalovirus exposure and HLA in healthy donors. A multiplex PCR was run with 60 Vbeta primers and 13 Jbeta primers. Produced via immunoSEQ multiplex PCR; TCRdb's table is partial and in-frame only. The sample consists of around 94,000 clones, about 77% of them appearing once. The CDR3 contains 14 residues. V was shortened by 6 bases and J by 1 base, with 9 bases between the two germline ends. Germline loops: CDR1 MNHEY, CDR2 SVGAGI. This TCR derives from a woman aged 40 to 49 in good health and CMV-seronegative. The material sequenced was PBMCs. The rearrangement links TRBV6-5 to TRBJ2-2; D gene unclear. CDR3 protein: CASRSRGNTGELFF. In DNA form, the CDR3 reads TGTGCCAGCAGGTCGAGAGGGAACACCGGGGAGCTGTTTTTT.